This T cell receptor (beta chain) was sequenced in a study of blood T cell repertoires in COVID-19. This table comes from immunoSEQ multiplex PCR, and its TCRdb copy is limited to in-frame clones, with some not included. The sample shows 200,000 to 250,000 clones, 80% to 95% of them seen only once. This clone occurred once. Trimming left V 5 bases short and J 5 bases short, with 24 bases between. The germline CDR1 and CDR2 sequences are MNHNY and SVGAGI (reference sequence). CDR3 length: 17 amino acids. This chain uses TRBV6-6 with TRBJ1-2; D is unresolved. Sequenced input: peripheral blood. This TCR derives from a man aged 25 to 40 with COVID-19, enrolled during active disease. CDR3 protein: CASSPRRGGQASYGYTF. The CDR3 region has the DNA TGTGCCAGCAGTCCCAGACGGGGAGGGCAGGCGTCGTATGGCTACACCTTC.